The 10 T cell receptor beta chains in this list originate from one sample, sequenced in a study of blood T cell repertoires in COVID-19. The repertoire was sequenced with immunoSEQ multiplex PCR; TCRdb's copy has only in-frame clones and lacks some. The table includes roughly 100,000 clones, more than 80% detected once. The sequenced sample was peripheral blood. The receptors stem from a woman aged 65 to 85 with acute or convalescent COVID-19.

The gene calls are TRBV9 and TRBJ2-2; D is unresolved. Trimming stripped 4 bases from V and 6 bases from J, with 19 bases between. This CDR3 contains 16 residues. CDR1 SGDLS and CDR2 YYNGEE come from the germline V gene. The DNA for the CDR3 is TGTGCCAGCAGCCCACTTGGCGCGGTAACACCCGGGGAGCTGTTTTTT. Residues: CASSPLGAVTPGELFF.

The count of this clone is one. The rearrangement joins TRBV6-5 to TRBJ2-6, with D possibly being TRBD2 (5 bases). CDR3 size: 14 residues. Germline loops: CDR1 MNHEY, CDR2 SVGAGI. V lost 7 bases and J lost 4, with 11 bases in between. CDR3 loop: CASKRGSGANVLTF. CDR3 in DNA: TGTGCCAGCAAACGAGGGTCAGGGGCCAACGTCCTGACTTTC.

The rearrangement joins TRBV6-1 to TRBJ1-4; a weak D match, TRBD1 (5 bases). This CDR3 has 15 residues. CDR1 is MNHNS, CDR2 SASEGT, per germline. The ends were cut back, 0 bases at V and 8 bases at J, with 13 bases in the middle. Here the CDR3 DNA reads TGTGCCAGCAGTGAAGCGTCAGGGTTACAGGAAAAACTGTTTTTT. Its protein product is CASSEASGLQEKLFF.

The CDR3 region is CASSKLREEPYEQYF. In DNA, the CDR3 is TGTGCCAGTAGTAAGTTGCGGGAGGAGCCCTACGAGCAGTACTTC. This sequence joins TRBV19 and TRBJ2-7; 8 bases are shared with TRBD2. V shed 4 bases, J shed 2 bases, and the junction held 7 bases outside the gene matches. Germline values: CDR1 LNHDA, CDR2 SQIVND (reference sequence). This CDR3 contains 15 residues.

This chain links TRBV3-1 (or the pseudogene TRBV3-2) with TRBJ2-6, with D possibly being TRBD1 (5 bases). Between the trimmed V and J ends, which lost 6 bases and 0 bases, there was a span of 9 bases. The CDR3 runs to 15 residues. Germline CDR1 is LGHDT and CDR2 is YNNKEL (reference sequence). The CDR3 region is CASSGAASGANVLTF. The CDR3 coding sequence is TGTGCCAGCAGTGGGGCGGCCTCTGGGGCCAACGTCCTGACTTTC.

The rearrangement uses TRBV6-5 and TRBJ2-3, with 9 bases matching TRBD2. V shed 7 bases and J 0 bases; nucleotides not matched to a gene: 2. The CDR3 runs 14 residues. Germline loops: CDR1 MNHEY, CDR2 SVGAGI. CDR3 nucleotide sequence: TGTGCCAGCAAGCGGGGGGCGAGCACAGATACGCAGTATTTT. Protein: CASKRGASTDTQYF.

The J gene is TRBJ1-2, the V gene TRBV7-9; possibly TRBD1 for D (5 bases). The length of the CDR3 is 15 residues. V was trimmed by 7 bases and J by 4 bases, leaving 19 bases between them. Germline V gives CDR1 SEHNR, CDR2 FQNEAQ (reference sequence). The CDR3 region has the DNA TGTGCCAGCAACAACGCGGGACCCCTTGGCTATGGCTACACCTTC. It encodes CASNNAGPLGYGYTF.

In this sample, this clone turned up a few times. This chain uses TRBV7-8 with TRBJ1-3, with D tentatively TRBD1 (6 bases). Germline CDR1 is SGHVS and CDR2 is FQNEAQ. This CDR3 comprises 15 residues. Trimming stripped 6 bases from V and 2 bases from J, with 14 bases between. CDR3 in DNA: TGTGCCAGCAGGCGCGGACAGTCCCCTGGAAACACCATATATTTT. This translates into CASRRGQSPGNTIYF.

The chain couples TRBV4-3 to TRBJ2-7; D not certain. CDR1 is LGHNA and CDR2 is YSLEER in the germline V gene. The ends were cut back, 0 bases at V and 3 bases at J, with 9 bases in the middle. The CDR3 extends over 14 amino acids. CDR3 coding DNA: TGCGCCAGCAGCCAAGACGCTATCGGCTACGAGCAGTACTTC. Translating gives CASSQDAIGYEQYF.

This clone was counted a single time. The chain links TRBV7-9 to TRBJ2-3, with 8 bases lining up with TRBD1. The germline V gene encodes CDR1 SEHNR and CDR2 FQNEAQ (reference sequence). V dropped 5 bases and J dropped 6; count of bases not matched to a gene: 7. The CDR3 has 14 residues. The CDR3 sequence is CASSPNRGSDTQYF. The CDR3 region has the DNA TGTGCCAGCAGCCCAAACAGGGGGTCGGATACGCAGTATTTT. Using reference TRBV7-9 and TRBJ2-3 for the parts outside the CDR3, the full variable domain is DTGVSQNPRHKITKRGQNVTFRCDPISEHNRLYWYRQTLGQGPEFLTYFQNEAQLEKSRLLSDRFSAERPKGSFSTLEIQRTEQGDSAMYLCASSPNRGSDTQYFGPGTRLTVL.